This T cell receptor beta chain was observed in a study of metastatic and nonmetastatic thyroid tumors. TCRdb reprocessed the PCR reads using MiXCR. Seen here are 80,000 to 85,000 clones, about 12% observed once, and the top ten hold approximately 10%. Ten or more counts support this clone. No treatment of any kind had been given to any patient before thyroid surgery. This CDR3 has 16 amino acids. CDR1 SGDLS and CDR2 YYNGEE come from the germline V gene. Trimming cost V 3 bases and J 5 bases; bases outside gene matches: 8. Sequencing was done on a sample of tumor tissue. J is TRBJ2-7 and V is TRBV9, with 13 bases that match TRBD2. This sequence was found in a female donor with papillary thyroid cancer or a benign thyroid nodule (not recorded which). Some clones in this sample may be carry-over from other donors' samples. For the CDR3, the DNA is TGTGCCAGCAGCGCAAGGACTAGCGGGAGTATCCACGAGCAGTACTTC. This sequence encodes CASSARTSGSIHEQYF.